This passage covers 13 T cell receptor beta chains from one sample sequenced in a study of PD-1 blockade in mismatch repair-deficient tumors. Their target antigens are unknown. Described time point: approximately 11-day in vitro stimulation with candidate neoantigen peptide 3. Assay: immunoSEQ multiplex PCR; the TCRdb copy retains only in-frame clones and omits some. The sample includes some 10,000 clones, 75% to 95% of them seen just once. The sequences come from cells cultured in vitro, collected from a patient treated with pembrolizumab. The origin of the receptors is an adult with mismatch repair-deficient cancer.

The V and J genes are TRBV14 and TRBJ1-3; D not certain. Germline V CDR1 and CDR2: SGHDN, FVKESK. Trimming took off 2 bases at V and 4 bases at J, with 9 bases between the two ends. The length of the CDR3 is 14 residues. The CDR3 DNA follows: TGTGCCAGCAGCCAATCCAGCGGGGGAAACACCATATATTTT. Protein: CASSQSSGGNTIYF.

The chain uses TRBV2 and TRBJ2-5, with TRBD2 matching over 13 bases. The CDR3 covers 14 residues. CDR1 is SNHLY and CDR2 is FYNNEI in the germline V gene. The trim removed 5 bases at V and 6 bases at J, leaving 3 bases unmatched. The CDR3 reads CASSRTSGRKTQYF. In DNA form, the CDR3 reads TGTGCCAGCAGTAGGACTAGCGGGAGAAAGACCCAGTACTTC.

CDR3 sequence reads: CASSSRDRAVYEQYF. The CDR3 DNA reads TGTGCCAGCAGCTCCCGGGACCGTGCGGTATACGAGCAGTACTTC. This sequence joins TRBV7-9 and TRBJ2-7; D is tentatively TRBD1 or TRBD2 (5 bases each). This CDR3 spans 15 amino acids. Trimming cost V 4 bases and J 4 bases, with 17 bases left between them. CDR1 is SEHNR, CDR2 FQNEAQ, per germline (reference sequence).

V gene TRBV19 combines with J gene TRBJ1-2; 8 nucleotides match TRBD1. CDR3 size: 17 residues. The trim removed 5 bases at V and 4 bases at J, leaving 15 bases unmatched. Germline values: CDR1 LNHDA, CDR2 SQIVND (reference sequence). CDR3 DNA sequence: TGTGCCAGTAGTCCGTACATTGGACAGGGATTCAGCTATGGCTACACCTTC. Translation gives CASSPYIGQGFSYGYTF.

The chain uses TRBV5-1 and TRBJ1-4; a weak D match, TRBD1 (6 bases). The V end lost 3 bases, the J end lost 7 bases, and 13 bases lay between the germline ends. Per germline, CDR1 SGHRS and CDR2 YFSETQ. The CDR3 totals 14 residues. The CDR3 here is CASSSGGAGEKLFF. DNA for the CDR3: TGCGCCAGCAGCTCCGGGGGGGCGGGTGAAAAACTGTTTTTT.

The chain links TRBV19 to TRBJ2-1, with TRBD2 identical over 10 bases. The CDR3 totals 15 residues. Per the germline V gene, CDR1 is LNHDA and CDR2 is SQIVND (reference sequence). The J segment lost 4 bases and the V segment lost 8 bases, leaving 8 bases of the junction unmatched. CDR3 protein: CASGQTSGSYNEQFF. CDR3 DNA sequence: TGTGCCAGTGGGCAGACTAGCGGGTCTTACAATGAGCAGTTCTTC.

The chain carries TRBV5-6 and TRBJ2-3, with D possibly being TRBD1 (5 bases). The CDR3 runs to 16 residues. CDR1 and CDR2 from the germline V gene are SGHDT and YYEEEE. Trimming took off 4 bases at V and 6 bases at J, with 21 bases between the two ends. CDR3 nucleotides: TGTGCCAGCAGCCCCACCACAGGTAGTGGTTTGGATACGCAGTATTTT. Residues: CASSPTTGSGLDTQYF.

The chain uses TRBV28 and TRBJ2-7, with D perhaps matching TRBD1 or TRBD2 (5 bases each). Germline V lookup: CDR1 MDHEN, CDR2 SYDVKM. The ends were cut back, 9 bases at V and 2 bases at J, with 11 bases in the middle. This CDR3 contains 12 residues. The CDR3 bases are TGTGCCAGTAGGGACGTGCCCTACGAGCAGTACTTC. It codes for CASRDVPYEQYF.

The chain's CDR3 is CAWSSGQGRGNYGYTF. CDR3 nucleotides: TGTGCCTGGAGTAGTGGACAGGGAAGGGGTAACTATGGCTACACCTTC. V usage is TRBV30 and J usage is TRBJ1-2, with TRBD1 identical over 8 bases. V dropped 2 bases and J dropped 1; count of bases not matched to a gene: 9. CDR3 length equals 16 residues. The germline gives CDR1 GTSNPN, CDR2 SVGIG (reference sequence).

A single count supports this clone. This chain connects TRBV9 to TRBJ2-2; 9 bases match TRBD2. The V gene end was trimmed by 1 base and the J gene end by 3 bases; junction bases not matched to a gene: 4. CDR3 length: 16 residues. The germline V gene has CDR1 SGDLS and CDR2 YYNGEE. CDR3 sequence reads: CASSVLAGAYTGELFF. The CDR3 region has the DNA TGTGCCAGCAGCGTATTAGCGGGAGCATACACCGGGGAGCTGTTTTTT. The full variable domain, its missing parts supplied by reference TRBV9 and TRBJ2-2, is DSGVTQTPKHLITATGQRVTLRCSPRSGDLSVYWYQQSLDQGLQFLIQYYNGEERAKGNILERFSAQQFPDLHSELNLSSLELGDSALYFCASSVLAGAYTGELFFGEGSRLTVL.

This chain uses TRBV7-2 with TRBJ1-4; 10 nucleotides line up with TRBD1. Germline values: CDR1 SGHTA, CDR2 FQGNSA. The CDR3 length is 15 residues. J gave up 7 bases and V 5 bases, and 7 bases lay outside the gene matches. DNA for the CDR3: TGTGCCAGCAGCATTGACAGGGGGCGCGGTGAAAAACTGTTTTTT. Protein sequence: CASSIDRGRGEKLFF.

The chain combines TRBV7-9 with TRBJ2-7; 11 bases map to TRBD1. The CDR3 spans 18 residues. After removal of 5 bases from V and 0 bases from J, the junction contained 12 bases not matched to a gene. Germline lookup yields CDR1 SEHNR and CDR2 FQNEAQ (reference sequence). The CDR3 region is CASSLLGQGATYSYEQYF. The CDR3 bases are TGTGCCAGCAGCCTCCTAGGACAGGGGGCTACCTACTCCTACGAGCAGTACTTC.

The CDR3 protein is CASSSTANTEAFF. The CDR3, as DNA: TGTGCCAGCAGCTCCACAGCGAACACTGAAGCTTTCTTT. The V gene is TRBV5-4, the J gene TRBJ1-1; D remains unclear. V was cut by 3 bases and J by 1 base, with 7 bases left in between. The CDR3 runs to 13 residues. CDR1 and CDR2 (germline): SGHNT, YYREEE (reference sequence).